Below are 15 T cell receptor beta chains sequenced from a single sample in a study of blood T cell repertoires in COVID-19. Only in-frame clones appear in the TCRdb table, and some are missing; sequencing was by immunoSEQ multiplex PCR. Altogether 150,000 or so clones are present, less than 85% being singletons, with the ten largest covering 2.5% to 4%. Sequencing input: peripheral blood. All receptors come from a human donor with acute or convalescent COVID-19. The donor label of this sample is uncertain.

The chain uses TRBV29-1 and TRBJ1-2, with 8 bases identical to TRBD1. The CDR3 extends over 16 amino acids. V lost 5 bases, J lost 7 bases, and 18 bases stayed unmatched. Per germline, CDR1 SQVTM and CDR2 ANQGSEA. The CDR3 DNA reads as TGCAGCGTTAATGGACCCCGGTCAGGGGGCAGGAGTGGCTACACCTTC. Protein product: CSVNGPRSGGRSGYTF.

The CDR3 sequence: CASSQGGYSNQPQHF. As DNA, the CDR3 is TGTGCCAGCAGCCAAGGAGGCTATAGCAATCAGCCCCAGCATTTT. The V and J genes are TRBV3-1 (or the pseudogene TRBV3-2) and TRBJ1-5; no definite D call. Germline V gene lookup returns CDR1 LGHDT and CDR2 YNNKEL (reference sequence). CDR3 length equals 15 residues. V gave up 1 base and J gave up 0 bases, with 7 bases separating them.

The gene calls are TRBV18 and TRBJ2-3; 7 bases match TRBD1. V trimming: 3 bases; J trimming: 1 base; junction bases outside the gene matches: 10. Germline V gene data show CDR1 as KGHSH and CDR2 as LQKENI. The CDR3 is made up of 17 amino acids. DNA of the CDR3: TGTGCCAGCTCACCCAGGGACAGACCTACAGGCACAGATACGCAGTATTTT. Its protein is CASSPRDRPTGTDTQYF.

This clone was detected once. The rearrangement uses TRBV6-5 and TRBJ1-1, with D tentatively TRBD1 (6 bases). CDR1 and CDR2 from the germline V gene are MNHEY and SVGAGI. Trimming left V 0 bases short and J 0 bases short, with 8 bases between. The CDR3 covers 15 residues. The CDR3 nucleotides are TGTGCCAGCAGTTACTCGAACAGGGTGAACACTGAAGCTTTCTTT. Translated: CASSYSNRVNTEAFF.

This chain joins TRBV25-1 and TRBJ1-5; 10 bases map to TRBD1. V lost 4 bases and J lost 0; bases outside the gene matches: 3. The CDR3 covers 16 residues. Germline CDR1 MGHDK, CDR2 SYGVNS. In DNA form, the CDR3 reads TGTGCCAGCAGTGGCCGGACAGGGGGTAGCAATCAGCCCCAGCATTTT. Protein sequence: CASSGRTGGSNQPQHF. The whole variable domain, filled in from reference TRBV25-1 and TRBJ1-5, reads EADIYQTPRYLVIGTGKKITLECSQTMGHDKMYWYQQDPGMELHLIHYSYGVNSTEKGDLSSESTVSRIRTEHFPLTLESARPSHTSQYLCASSGRTGGSNQPQHFGDGTRLSIL.

The J gene is TRBJ2-1, the V gene TRBV30; no reliable D call. Germline CDR1 reads GTSNPN; CDR2 reads SVGIG (reference sequence). V was shortened by 2 bases and J by 5 bases, with 4 bases between the two germline ends. The CDR3 loop spans 11 amino acids. The CDR3 coding sequence is TGTGCCTGGAGTCCGGACAATGAGCAGTTCTTC. Residues: CAWSPDNEQFF.

This clone was picked up one time. The gene calls are TRBV19 and TRBJ1-2; the match to TRBD1 covers 8 bases. CDR3 length: 14 residues. Germline V lookup: CDR1 LNHDA, CDR2 SQIVND (reference sequence). The V and J ends lost 6 bases and 8 bases, in that order; junction bases with no gene match: 11. The CDR3 is CASRALGQGPGYTF. Written as DNA, the CDR3 is TGTGCCAGTAGGGCCCTCGGACAGGGCCCCGGCTACACCTTC.

V usage is TRBV5-1 and J usage is TRBJ1-1, with a weak D call TRBD1 (6 bases). CDR3 length: 19 amino acids. Germline CDR1 and CDR2: SGHRS and YFSETQ. Trimming removed 0 bases from V and 0 bases from J, with 21 bases in between. The CDR3 DNA reads as TGCGCCAGCAGCTTGGGAACTAGGACAGACGAATTTTTGAACACTGAAGCTTTCTTT. Translation: CASSLGTRTDEFLNTEAFF.

This clone was observed a handful of times. J is TRBJ2-1 and V is TRBV6-5; 8 nucleotides align to TRBD2. The CDR3 length is 15 residues. The ends lost 6 bases at V and 7 bases at J; junction bases unmatched: 11. Per germline, CDR1 MNHEY and CDR2 SVGAGI. CDR3 sequence (DNA): TGTGCCAGCAGCCAACGGGGGGGGGCGACGAATGAGCAGTTCTTC. This translates into CASSQRGGATNEQFF.

The chain uses TRBV7-3 and TRBJ2-2; D possibly corresponds to TRBD2 (6 bases). CDR1 is SGHTA and CDR2 is FQGTGA in the germline V gene. The ends were cut back, 6 bases at V and 2 bases at J, with 10 bases in the middle. The CDR3 consists of 14 residues. CDR3 protein: CASRGSGNTGELFF. The CDR3 DNA reads TGTGCCAGCAGGGGTAGCGGAAACACCGGGGAGCTGTTTTTT.

In DNA, the CDR3 is TGCGCCAGCAGCCCGCGGGGAGGCACCCATGGCTACACCTTC. As protein: CASSPRGGTHGYTF. J is TRBJ1-2 and V is TRBV5-1; D not certain. This CDR3 has 14 residues. V was cut by 4 bases and J by 6 bases, with 16 bases left in between. In germline, CDR1 is SGHRS, CDR2 YFSETQ.

This chain joins TRBV6-1 and TRBJ2-3; D gene unclear. The V end lost 0 bases, the J end lost 6 bases, and 10 bases lay between the germline ends. Germline CDR1 and CDR2: MNHNS and SASEGT. The CDR3 sequence is 14 residues long. In nucleotides, the CDR3 is TGTGCCAGCAGTGAAGCGCGGTACGTCGATACGCAGTATTTT. Translating gives CASSEARYVDTQYF.

The rearrangement joins TRBV19 to TRBJ2-1; 11 bases line up with TRBD2. Germline CDR1 LNHDA, CDR2 SQIVND (reference sequence). This CDR3 has 17 residues. V trimming: 0 bases; J trimming: 9 bases; junction bases outside the gene matches: 10. The CDR3 spells CASSIDSGGAGIAEQFF. DNA for the CDR3: TGTGCCAGTAGTATAGATAGCGGGGGGGCCGGTATAGCTGAGCAGTTCTTC.

The chain combines TRBV7-2 with TRBJ1-1, with unresolved D. The CDR3 totals 13 residues. Germline V lookup: CDR1 SGHTA, CDR2 FQGNSA. Trimming cost V 5 bases and J 4 bases, with 11 bases left between them. CDR3 residues: CASSPWHGTEAFF. In nucleotides, the CDR3 is TGTGCCAGCAGCCCCTGGCATGGCACTGAAGCTTTCTTT.

This clone occurred once. The rearrangement joins TRBV28 to TRBJ1-5, with TRBD1 matching 9 bases. The length of the CDR3 is 16 residues. With V trimmed by 3 bases and J by 2 bases, 5 bases remained unmatched. The germline V gene encodes CDR1 MDHEN and CDR2 SYDVKM. CDR3 sequence (DNA): TGTGCCAGCAGTTTGGACAGGGGCTGGGGCAATCAGCCCCAGCATTTT. It codes for CASSLDRGWGNQPQHF.